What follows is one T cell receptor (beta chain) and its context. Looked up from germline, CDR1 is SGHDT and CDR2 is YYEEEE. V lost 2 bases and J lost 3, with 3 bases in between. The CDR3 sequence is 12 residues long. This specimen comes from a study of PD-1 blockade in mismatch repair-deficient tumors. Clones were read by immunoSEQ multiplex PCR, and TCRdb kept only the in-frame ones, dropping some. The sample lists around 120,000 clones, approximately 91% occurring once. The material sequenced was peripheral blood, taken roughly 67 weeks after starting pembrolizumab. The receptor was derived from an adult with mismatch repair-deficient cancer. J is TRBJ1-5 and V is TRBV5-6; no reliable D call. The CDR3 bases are TGTGCCAGCAGCTTATTCAATCAGCCCCAGCATTTT. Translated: CASSLFNQPQHF.